This T cell receptor beta chain is drawn from a study of T cell responses to AZD1222 COVID-19 vaccine. For this clone: Its target is not known.

Profiling relied on immunoSEQ multiplex PCR, and the TCRdb table lists in-frame clones only, not all of them. The sample includes 150,000 to 200,000 clones, 70% to 90% seen only once; the top ten take more than 4%. Study results and caveats: Spike-specific TCR breadth and depth rose after two AZD1222 doses. Possibly, clonal diversity was underestimated; donors were largely white British and included more females. It was only a handful of AZD1222 recipients who were seropositive at baseline.

V was trimmed by 2 bases and J by 3 bases, leaving 4 bases between them. Germline CDR1 reads LNHDA; CDR2 reads SQIVND (reference sequence). The CDR3 covers 12 residues. The chain recombines TRBV19 with TRBJ1-1, with D unclear. The sample here was peripheral blood, taken 28 days after the second AZD1222 dose. The TCR was taken from an adult who received the AZD1222 COVID-19 vaccine. The CDR3 sequence is CASSITHTEAFF. The CDR3 nucleotides are TGTGCCAGTAGTATAACCCACACTGAAGCTTTCTTT.